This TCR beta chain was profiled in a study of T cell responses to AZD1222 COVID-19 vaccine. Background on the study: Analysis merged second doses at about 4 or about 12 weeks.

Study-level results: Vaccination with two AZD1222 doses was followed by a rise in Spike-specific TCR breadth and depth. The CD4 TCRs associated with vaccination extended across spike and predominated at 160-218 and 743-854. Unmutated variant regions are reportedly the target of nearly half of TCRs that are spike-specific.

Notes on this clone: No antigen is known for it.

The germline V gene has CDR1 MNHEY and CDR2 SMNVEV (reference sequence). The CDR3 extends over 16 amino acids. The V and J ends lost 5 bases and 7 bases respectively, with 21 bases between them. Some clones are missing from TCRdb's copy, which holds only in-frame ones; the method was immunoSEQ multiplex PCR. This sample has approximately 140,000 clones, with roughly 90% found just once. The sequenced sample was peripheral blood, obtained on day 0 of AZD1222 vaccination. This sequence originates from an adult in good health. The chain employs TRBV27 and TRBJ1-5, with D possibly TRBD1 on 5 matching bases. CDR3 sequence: CASSRYLGQGEQPQHF. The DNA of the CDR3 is TGTGCCAGCAGTCGTTACTTGGGGCAGGGCGAGCAGCCCCAGCATTTT.